The entry that follows covers one T cell receptor (beta chain) sequence. Antigen: not known. The entry originates in a study of human T cells and chemical hapten exposure. Study-level points and caveats: Sensitizing with DPC caused no change in TCRs above 1 in 1000 frequency.

TCRdb re-called the RACE reads through MiXCR, storing one row per CDR3 protein. This repertoire shows 71,000 or so distinct CDR3 sequences, approximately 9.8% found once; its top ten account for roughly 3.3%. Germline V lookup: CDR1 SGHTA, CDR2 FQGNSA. V lost 6 bases, J lost 4 bases, and 9 bases lay in between. CDR3 length: 12 amino acids. Regarding time point: patch test 1, 2 weeks after DPC sensitization. The treatment: therapeutic diphenylcyclopropenone sensitization with weekly scalp DPC. The chain links TRBV7-2 to TRBJ2-5; D uncertain. The source material was whole blood, sampled in connection with sensitization to the hapten diphenylcyclopropenone (DPC). This receptor was identified in a woman in her 40s with alopecia areata. Some clones in this sample may be carry-over from other donors' samples. CDR3 amino acids: CASSAVGETQYF. CDR3 in DNA: TGTGCCAGCAGTGCCGTCGGAGAGACCCAGTACTTC.